This T cell receptor beta chain originates from a study of blood T cell repertoires in COVID-19. Study overall: Donors in the United States, Italy and Spain gave samples during acute or convalescent COVID-19.

In the authors' workflow: For nucleated cells, counts were estimated from reference gene primer amplification. Produced via immunoSEQ multiplex PCR; TCRdb's table is partial and in-frame only. V and J calls and clone size come straight from that table; D and trimming were deduced from the DNA. Of hundreds of thousands of clones listed, 89% are singletons. V was trimmed by 3 bases and J by 4 bases, leaving 13 bases between them. Per the germline V gene, CDR1 is ENHRY and CDR2 is SYGVKD. The length of the CDR3 is 15 residues. Individuals drawn from approximately 22 US areas were roughly 18 to 100 years old. Recovery meant two consecutive negative NP/OP PCR tests, professional clearance, or resolved symptoms.

Sequencing was carried out using PBMCs or T cells enriched from blood (not recorded which). The chain combines TRBV10-3 with TRBJ2-1, with D possibly being TRBD1 (6 bases). This clonotype was sampled from a middle-aged woman who had recovered from COVID-19. The CDR3, as DNA: TGTGCCATCAGTGACTTCGACAGGAATTACAATGAGCAGTTCTTC. This translates into CAISDFDRNYNEQFF.